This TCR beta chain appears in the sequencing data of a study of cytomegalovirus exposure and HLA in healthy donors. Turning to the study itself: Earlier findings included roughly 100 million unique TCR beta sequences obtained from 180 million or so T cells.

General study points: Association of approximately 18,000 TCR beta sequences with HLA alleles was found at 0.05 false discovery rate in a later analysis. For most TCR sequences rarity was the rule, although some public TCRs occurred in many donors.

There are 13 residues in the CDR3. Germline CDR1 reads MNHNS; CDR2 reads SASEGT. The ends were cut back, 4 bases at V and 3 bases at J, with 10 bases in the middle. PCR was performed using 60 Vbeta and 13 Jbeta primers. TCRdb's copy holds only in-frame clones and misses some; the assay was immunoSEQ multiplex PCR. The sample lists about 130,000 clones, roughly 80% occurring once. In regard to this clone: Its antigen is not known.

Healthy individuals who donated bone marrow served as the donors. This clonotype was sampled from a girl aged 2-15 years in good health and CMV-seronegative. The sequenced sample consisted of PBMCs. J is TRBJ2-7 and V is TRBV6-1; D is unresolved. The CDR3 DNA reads TGTGCCAGCAGTGTTAGTTCGAACTACGAGCAGTACTTC. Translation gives CASSVSSNYEQYF.